The 27 T cell receptor beta chains in this list originate from one sample, sequenced in a study of blood T cell repertoires in COVID-19. Data came from immunoSEQ multiplex PCR; TCRdb stores just in-frame clones and leaves some out. Among roughly 100,000 clones, approximately 82% were seen once, and the ten largest hold approximately 9.9%. Input material: peripheral blood. All receptors come from a man aged 55 to 70 with active or convalescent COVID-19.

J is TRBJ1-5 and V is TRBV28; D possibly corresponds to TRBD1 (6 bases). V shed 6 bases and J shed 3 bases, with 18 bases lying between them. Germline V gives CDR1 MDHEN, CDR2 SYDVKM. The CDR3 sequence is 16 residues long. CDR3 DNA sequence: TGTGCCAGCAGCCCTCAAGGACAGACCATCAATCAGCCCCAGCATTTT. Its protein is CASSPQGQTINQPQHF. The full variable domain, completed using reference TRBV28 and TRBJ1-5, is DVKVTQSSRYLVKRTGEKVFLECVQDMDHENMFWYRQDPGLGLRLIYFSYDVKMKEKGDIPEGYSVSREKKERFSLILESASTNQTSMYLCASSPQGQTINQPQHFGDGTRLSIL.

This clone occurred a few times. The V and J genes are TRBV11-2 and TRBJ2-2; D is perhaps TRBD2 (5 bases). The CDR3 has 15 residues. V was cut by 5 bases and J by 5 bases, with 15 bases left in between. Germline CDR1 SGHAT, CDR2 FQNNGV. This CDR3 is CASSPSGGGTGELFF. DNA for the CDR3: TGTGCCAGCAGCCCGAGCGGCGGAGGTACCGGGGAGCTGTTTTTT.

This chain joins TRBV19 and TRBJ2-6; 10 bases align to TRBD1. In germline, CDR1 is LNHDA, CDR2 SQIVND (reference sequence). CDR3 length: 16 residues. J gave up 1 base and V 6 bases, and 3 bases lay outside the gene matches. CDR3 in DNA: TGTGCCAGTAGCCGACAGGGGGCTTCTGGGGCCAACGTCCTGACTTTC. Residues: CASSRQGASGANVLTF.

This chain links TRBV18 with TRBJ1-3, with D possibly matching TRBD1 (5 bases). Trimming shortened V by 4 bases and J by 1 base, and 14 bases separated the two germline ends. Germline CDR1 is KGHSH and CDR2 is LQKENI. CDR3 size: 16 residues. The CDR3: CASSLMEGISGNTIYF. DNA for the CDR3: TGTGCCAGCTCACTTATGGAGGGGATTTCTGGAAACACCATATATTTT. The whole variable domain, remainder taken from reference TRBV18 and TRBJ1-3, is NAGVMQNPRHLVRRRGQEARLRCSPMKGHSHVYWYRQLPEEGLKFMVYLQKENIIDESGMPKERFSAEFPKEGPSILRIQQVVRGDSAAYFCASSLMEGISGNTIYFGEGSWLTVV.

V is TRBV24-1 and J is TRBJ2-5; 7 positions match TRBD2. The V segment lost 0 bases and the J segment 2 bases; nucleotides outside the gene matches: 5. The CDR3 is made up of 16 amino acids. Per the germline V gene, CDR1 is KGHDR and CDR2 is SFDVKD. CDR3 sequence (DNA): TGTGCCACCAGTGATTTGCAGCGGGGAAGTCAAGAGACCCAGTACTTC. This translates into CATSDLQRGSQETQYF.

This chain joins TRBV2 and TRBJ2-1; TRBD2 agrees at 14 bases. This CDR3 comprises 16 residues. Germline trimming cut 6 bases from V and 10 bases from J; bases unmatched to any gene: 11. CDR1 SNHLY and CDR2 FYNNEI come from the germline V gene. The CDR3 sequence is CASRLRPGLAGEEQFF. Here the CDR3 DNA reads TGTGCCAGCAGGCTACGGCCGGGACTAGCGGGAGAGGAGCAGTTCTTC.

This chain links TRBV9 with TRBJ2-5; maybe TRBD1 (6 bases). Trimming removed 3 bases at V and 5 bases at J, with 17 bases between. Germline CDR1 reads SGDLS; CDR2 reads YYNGEE. The CDR3 has 15 residues. In DNA form, the CDR3 reads TGTGCCAGCAGCGGAATAGGGACATTTAAGGAGACCCAGTACTTC. Amino acid sequence: CASSGIGTFKETQYF. Variable domain in full (rest from reference TRBV9 and TRBJ2-5): DSGVTQTPKHLITATGQRVTLRCSPRSGDLSVYWYQQSLDQGLQFLIQYYNGEERAKGNILERFSAQQFPDLHSELNLSSLELGDSALYFCASSGIGTFKETQYFGPGTRLLVL.

The chain has TRBV18 and TRBJ1-3; D might be TRBD1 (6 bases). The germline V and J ends were trimmed by 3 bases and 8 bases, with 14 bases remaining between them. Germline V gene sequence: CDR1 KGHSH, CDR2 LQKENI. The CDR3 spans 14 residues. The CDR3 reads CASSPTGKEYTIYF. The CDR3 coding sequence is TGTGCCAGCTCACCGACAGGAAAAGAATACACCATATATTTT.

The chain is built from TRBV11-2 and TRBJ2-7, with D unclear. The germline CDR1 and CDR2 sequences are SGHAT and FQNNGV. CDR3 size: 13 residues. Trimming removed 1 base at V and 3 bases at J, with 7 bases between. CDR3: CASSLVPGYEQYV. CDR3 nucleotide sequence: TGTGCCAGCAGCTTAGTCCCAGGCTACGAGCAGTACGTC.

This clone was seen a handful of times. The V and J genes are TRBV2 and TRBJ2-3; 10 nucleotides agree with TRBD2. Per the germline V gene, CDR1 is SNHLY and CDR2 is FYNNEI. This CDR3 is built from 15 residues. V was clipped by 6 bases and J by 4 bases; unmatched bases: 7. The CDR3 sequence is CASRQQAGGADTQYF. The CDR3 DNA reads as TGTGCCAGCAGGCAACAAGCGGGAGGGGCAGATACGCAGTATTTT.

J is TRBJ2-3 and V is TRBV5-6; D may be TRBD2 (6 bases). This CDR3 has 16 residues. Germline V lookup: CDR1 SGHDT, CDR2 YYEEEE. Trimming left V 4 bases short and J 6 bases short, with 21 bases between. CDR3 bases: TGTGCCAGCAGCCTAAACGGACTATCCAACATGGATACGCAGTATTTT. Translated: CASSLNGLSNMDTQYF.

The chain employs TRBV19 and TRBJ2-2; 8 bases match TRBD1. Germline V CDR1 and CDR2: LNHDA, SQIVND (reference sequence). The CDR3 length is 15 residues. V lost 3 bases to trimming and J lost 7 bases; unmatched junction nucleotides: 7. This CDR3 is CASSMGRGLNGELFF. The CDR3 region has the DNA TGTGCCAGTAGTATGGGCAGGGGGCTAAACGGGGAGCTGTTTTTT.

The V call is TRBV5-6, the J call TRBJ2-2, with 13 bases lining up with TRBD2. V lost 2 bases and J lost 4; bases outside the gene matches: 8. The V gene's germline CDR1 is SGHDT and CDR2 YYEEEE. This CDR3 is 18 amino acids long. The CDR3 is CASSLTSGRAGGTGELFF. CDR3 DNA: TGTGCCAGCAGCTTAACTAGCGGGAGGGCCGGTGGCACCGGGGAGCTGTTTTTT.

The gene calls are TRBV5-1 and TRBJ1-5; 10 bases are shared with TRBD1. The V and J ends lost 4 bases and 6 bases, in that order; junction bases with no gene match: 4. Germline assignment: CDR1 SGHRS and CDR2 YFSETQ. This CDR3 has 14 amino acids. CDR3 bases: TGCGCCAGCAGCCAAGACAGGGGGCTTCAGCCCCAGCATTTT. Its translation is CASSQDRGLQPQHF. Full variable domain (remainder filled in from reference TRBV5-1 and TRBJ1-5): KAGVTQTPRYLIKTRGQQVTLSCSPISGHRSVSWYQQTPGQGLQFLFEYFSETQRNKGNFPGRFSGRQFSNSRSEMNVSTLELGDSALYLCASSQDRGLQPQHFGDGTRLSIL.

The J gene is TRBJ2-3, the V gene TRBV29-1, with D possibly being TRBD2 (6 bases). V was clipped by 8 bases and J by 4 bases, with 13 bases between them. Germline V CDR1 and CDR2: SQVTM, ANQGSEA. The CDR3 has 12 residues. As DNA, the CDR3 is TGCAGCTCCGTCGGGAGCGCAGATACGCAGTATTTT. Its translation: CSSVGSADTQYF.

The sample holds one count of this clone. This sequence joins TRBV12-3 or TRBV12-4 and TRBJ1-1, with D possibly TRBD1 on 5 matching bases. CDR3 size: 11 residues. The V end was cut by 5 bases, the J end by 11 bases, with 12 bases between. The CDR3 loop is CASSPGVRAFF. The CDR3 bases are TGTGCCAGCAGTCCGGGGGTGAGGGCTTTCTTT.

The chain combines TRBV10-3 with TRBJ1-1; 7 positions agree with TRBD1. This CDR3 region has 14 residues. V lost 6 bases, J lost 1 base, and 5 bases stayed unmatched. Germline V gene lookup returns CDR1 ENHRY and CDR2 SYGVKD. The CDR3, as DNA: TGTGCCATCAGCTCCGGGACAGCGAACACTGAAGCTTTCTTT. It codes for CAISSGTANTEAFF.

The CDR3 nucleotides read TGTGCCAGCCACGAGGGGGGGGCGCCTAACTATAATTCACCCCTCCACTTT. Amino acids: CASHEGGAPNYNSPLHF. The chain carries TRBV28 and TRBJ1-6; D may be TRBD1 (6 bases). The germline CDR1 and CDR2 sequences are MDHEN and SYDVKM. Trimming removed 8 bases at V and 3 bases at J, with 20 bases between. The CDR3 has 17 residues.

The chain carries TRBV7-8 and TRBJ1-6; TRBD1 is a possible D gene (5 bases). The CDR3 has 15 residues. V lost 5 bases and J 10 bases, leaving 18 bases between the germline ends. From germline, CDR1 is SGHVS and CDR2 FQNEAQ. The CDR3 protein is CASSLSTPGRSPLHF. The DNA of the CDR3 is TGTGCCAGCAGCCTCTCCACGCCAGGGCGGTCACCCCTCCACTTT.

In DNA, the CDR3 is TGTGCCAGCAGCCCAGGCGGCGGGAGGGGCCGGTTCTTC. Amino acid sequence: CASSPGGGRGRFF. The V and J genes are TRBV7-2 and TRBJ2-1; 9 bases line up with TRBD2. J was trimmed by 15 bases and V by 5 bases; bases with no gene match: 11. The CDR3 is made up of 13 amino acids. Per the germline V gene, CDR1 is SGHTA and CDR2 is FQGNSA.

This chain connects TRBV18 to TRBJ1-2, with no clear D. Trimming took off 3 bases at V and 4 bases at J, with 6 bases between the two ends. This CDR3 has 12 amino acids. Germline loops: CDR1 KGHSH, CDR2 LQKENI. The CDR3 is CASSPGPYGYTF. The CDR3 DNA sequence: TGTGCCAGCTCACCGGGCCCCTATGGCTACACCTTC.

This chain joins TRBV24-1 and TRBJ1-5; D remains ambiguous. Per the germline V gene, CDR1 is KGHDR and CDR2 is SFDVKD. With 2 bases removed from V and 6 bases from J, the gap between germline ends came to 7 bases. This CDR3 spans 13 amino acids. CDR3 loop: CATSDSRGQPQHF. The CDR3 DNA is TGTGCCACCAGTGATTCTCGGGGTCAGCCCCAGCATTTT.

The chain employs TRBV15 and TRBJ2-3; 9 bases align to TRBD1. Trimming at V came to 1 base and at J to 9 bases, leaving 8 bases not matched to a gene. Germline V gene data show CDR1 as LNHNV and CDR2 as YYDKDF (reference sequence). CDR3 length: 15 residues. The CDR3 DNA sequence: TGTGCCACCAGCAGAGCCCCGGGACAGGGAGGGACGCAGTATTTT. It specifies CATSRAPGQGGTQYF.

The CDR3 DNA follows: TGTGCCAGCAGCTTAGATTTTGGAGGGAAAGGCTACACCTTC. This encodes CASSLDFGGKGYTF. This chain links TRBV11-3 with TRBJ1-2, with D unclear. CDR3 length equals 14 residues. The germline V and J ends were trimmed by 0 bases and 8 bases, with 13 bases remaining between them. Germline-derived CDR1 and CDR2 are SGHNT and YENEEA.

The chain uses TRBV18 and TRBJ1-6; a weak D match, TRBD1 (6 bases). The CDR3 is 15 residues long. Trimming left V 4 bases short and J 5 bases short, with 12 bases between. Germline CDR1 reads KGHSH; CDR2 reads LQKENI. CDR3 coding DNA: TGTGCCAGCTCACAACTGAACAGGGATAATTCACCCCTCCACTTT. Translating gives CASSQLNRDNSPLHF.

A single count supports this clone. J is TRBJ2-2 and V is TRBV21-1; the DNA was not used to check the table's D call, TRBD1. TRBV21-1 constitutes a pseudogene. This CDR3 is 16 amino acids long. In DNA, the CDR3 is TGTGCCAGCAGCAAAGGCCCAGGGCTGAACACCGGGGAGCTGTTTTTT. It encodes CASSKGPGLNTGELFF.

The rearrangement links TRBV14 to TRBJ2-2, with D possibly being TRBD1 (6 bases). CDR1 SGHDN and CDR2 FVKESK come from the germline V gene. The ends were cut back, 0 bases at V and 8 bases at J, with 22 bases in the middle. This CDR3 spans 18 amino acids. The CDR3 spells CASSQDGQIRAPDGELFF. In nucleotides, the CDR3 is TGTGCCAGCAGCCAAGATGGACAGATAAGGGCCCCGGATGGGGAGCTGTTTTTT.